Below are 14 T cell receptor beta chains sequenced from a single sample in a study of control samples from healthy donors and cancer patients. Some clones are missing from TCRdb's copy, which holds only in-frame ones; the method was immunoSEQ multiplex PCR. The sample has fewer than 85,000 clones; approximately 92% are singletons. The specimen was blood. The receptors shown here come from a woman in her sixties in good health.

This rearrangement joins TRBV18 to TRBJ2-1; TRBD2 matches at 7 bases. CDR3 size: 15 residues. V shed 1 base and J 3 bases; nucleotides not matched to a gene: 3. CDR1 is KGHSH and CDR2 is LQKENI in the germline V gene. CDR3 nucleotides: TGTGCCAGCTCACCACGGGGAGGGGACTACAATGAGCAGTTCTTC. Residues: CASSPRGGDYNEQFF.

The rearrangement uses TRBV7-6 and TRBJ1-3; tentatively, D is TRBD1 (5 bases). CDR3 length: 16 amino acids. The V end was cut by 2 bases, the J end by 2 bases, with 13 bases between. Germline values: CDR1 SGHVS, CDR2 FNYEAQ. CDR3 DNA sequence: TGTGCCAGCAGCTTATCGGGCAGGGCGCCTGGAAACACCATATATTTT. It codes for CASSLSGRAPGNTIYF.

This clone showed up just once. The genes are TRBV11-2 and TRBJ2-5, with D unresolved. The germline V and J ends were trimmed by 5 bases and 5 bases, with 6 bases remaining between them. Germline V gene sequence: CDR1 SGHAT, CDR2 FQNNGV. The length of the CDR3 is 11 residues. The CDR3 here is CASSVVETQYF. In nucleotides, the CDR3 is TGTGCCAGCAGCGTAGTGGAGACCCAGTACTTC. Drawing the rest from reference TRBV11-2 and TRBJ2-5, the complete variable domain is EAGVAQSPRYKIIEKRQSVAFWCNPISGHATLYWYQQILGQGPKLLIQFQNNGVVDDSQLPKDRFSAERLKGVDSTLKIQPAKLEDSAVYLCASSVVETQYFGPGTRLLVL.

DNA of the CDR3: TGTGCCAGCAGCGTTCTAGGTAGTGATGGAAACACCATATATTTT. Translating gives CASSVLGSDGNTIYF. This chain links TRBV9 with TRBJ1-3, with D unclear. The CDR3 is made up of 15 amino acids. Trimming removed 2 bases from V and 3 bases from J, with 12 bases in between. Germline assignment: CDR1 SGDLS and CDR2 YYNGEE.

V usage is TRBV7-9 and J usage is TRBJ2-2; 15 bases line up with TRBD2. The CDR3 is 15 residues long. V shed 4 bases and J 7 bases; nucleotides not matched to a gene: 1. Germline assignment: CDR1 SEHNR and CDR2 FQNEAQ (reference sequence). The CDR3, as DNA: TGTGCCAGCAGCTCGGGACTAGCGGGAGGCGGGGAGCTGTTTTTT. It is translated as CASSSGLAGGGELFF.

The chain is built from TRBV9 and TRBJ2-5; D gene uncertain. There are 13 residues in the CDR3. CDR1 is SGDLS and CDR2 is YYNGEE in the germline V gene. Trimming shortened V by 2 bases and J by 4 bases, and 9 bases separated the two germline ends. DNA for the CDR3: TGTGCCAGCAGCGTCGGTTGGGGAGAGACCCAGTACTTC. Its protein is CASSVGWGETQYF.

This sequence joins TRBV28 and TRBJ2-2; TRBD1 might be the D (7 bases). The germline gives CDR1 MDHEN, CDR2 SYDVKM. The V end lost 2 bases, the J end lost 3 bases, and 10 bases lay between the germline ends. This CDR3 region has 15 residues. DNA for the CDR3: TGTGCCAGCAGTTTAGCAGGGGGGTACACCGGGGAGCTGTTTTTT. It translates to CASSLAGGYTGELFF.

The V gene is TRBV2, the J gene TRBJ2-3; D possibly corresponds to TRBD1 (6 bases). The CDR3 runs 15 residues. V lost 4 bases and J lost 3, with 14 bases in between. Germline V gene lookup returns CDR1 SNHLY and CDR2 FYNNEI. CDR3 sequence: CASSVYRVGTDTQYF. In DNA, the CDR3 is TGTGCCAGCAGTGTGTACAGGGTGGGAACAGATACGCAGTATTTT.

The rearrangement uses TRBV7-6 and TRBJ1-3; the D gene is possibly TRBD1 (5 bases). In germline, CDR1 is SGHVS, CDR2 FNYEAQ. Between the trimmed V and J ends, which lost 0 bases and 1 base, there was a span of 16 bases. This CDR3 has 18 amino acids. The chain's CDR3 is CASSLAWSGSGSGNTIYF. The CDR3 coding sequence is TGTGCCAGCAGCTTAGCTTGGTCAGGGAGTGGATCTGGAAACACCATATATTTT.

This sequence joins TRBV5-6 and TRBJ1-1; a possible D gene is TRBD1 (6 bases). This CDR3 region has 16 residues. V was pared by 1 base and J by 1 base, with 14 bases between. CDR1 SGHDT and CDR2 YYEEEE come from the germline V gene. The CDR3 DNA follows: TGTGCCAGCAGCTTGTTTTGGGGGGCCCAGAACACTGAAGCTTTCTTT. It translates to CASSLFWGAQNTEAFF.

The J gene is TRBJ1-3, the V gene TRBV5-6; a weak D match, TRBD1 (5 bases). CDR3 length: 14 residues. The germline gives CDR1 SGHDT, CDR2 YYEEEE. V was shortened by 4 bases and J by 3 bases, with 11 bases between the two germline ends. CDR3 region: CASSTAGSGNTIYF. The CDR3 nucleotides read TGTGCCAGCAGCACAGCAGGGAGTGGAAACACCATATATTTT.

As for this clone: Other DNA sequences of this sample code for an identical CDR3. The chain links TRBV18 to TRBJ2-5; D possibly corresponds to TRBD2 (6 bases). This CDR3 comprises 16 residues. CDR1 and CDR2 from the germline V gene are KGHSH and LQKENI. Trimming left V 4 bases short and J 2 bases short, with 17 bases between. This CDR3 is CASSQEGPHRQETQYF. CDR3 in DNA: TGTGCCAGCTCACAGGAGGGGCCTCACCGTCAAGAGACCCAGTACTTC.

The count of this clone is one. The CDR3 nucleotides are TGTGCCAGCAGTTACCTTCCTAGCACAGATACGCAGTATTTT. It specifies CASSYLPSTDTQYF. This chain uses TRBV6-5 with TRBJ2-3; D unresolved. CDR1 MNHEY and CDR2 SVGAGI come from the germline V gene. V shed 2 bases and J shed 0 bases, with 6 bases lying between them. The CDR3 loop spans 14 amino acids.

CDR3 protein: CATSDPQRNTGNTIYF. For the CDR3, the DNA is TGTGCCACCAGTGACCCACAGCGGAACACTGGAAACACCATATATTTT. The gene calls are TRBV24-1 and TRBJ1-3; D is ambiguous. Looked up from germline, CDR1 is KGHDR and CDR2 is SFDVKD. The CDR3 runs 16 residues. V lost 4 bases and J 2 bases, leaving 14 bases between the germline ends.